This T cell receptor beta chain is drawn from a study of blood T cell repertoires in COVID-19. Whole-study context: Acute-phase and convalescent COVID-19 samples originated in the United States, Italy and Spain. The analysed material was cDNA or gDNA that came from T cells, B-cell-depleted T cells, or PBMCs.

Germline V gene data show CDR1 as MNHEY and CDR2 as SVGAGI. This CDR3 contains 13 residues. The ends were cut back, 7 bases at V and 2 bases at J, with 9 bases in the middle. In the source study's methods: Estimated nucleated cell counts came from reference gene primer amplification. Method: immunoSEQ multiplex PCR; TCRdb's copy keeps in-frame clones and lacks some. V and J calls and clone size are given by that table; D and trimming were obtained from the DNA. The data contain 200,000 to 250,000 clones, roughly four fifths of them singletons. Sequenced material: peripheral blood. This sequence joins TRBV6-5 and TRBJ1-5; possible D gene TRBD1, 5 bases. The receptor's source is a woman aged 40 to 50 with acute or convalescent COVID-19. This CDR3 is CASNGAGNQPQHF. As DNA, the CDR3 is TGTGCCAGCAATGGGGCGGGCAATCAGCCCCAGCATTTT.